This TCR beta chain appears in the sequencing data of a study of blood T cells in healthy people across ages. Primers used in a second PCR of roughly 7 to 11 cycles were a sample-barcoded 5' primer and a J-beta primer mix. A template-switch adaptor with 12 random nucleotides tagged each cDNA molecule. TCRdb ran MiXCR on the 5' RACE reads and lists one entry per CDR3 protein. The sample shows 800,000 to 900,000 distinct CDR3 sequences, about 62% of them seen only once. Healthy Caucasian individuals from Russia aged about 6 to 100 served as donors. Per-sample PBMC isolation yielded at least 7 million cells. The CDR3 sequence is 13 residues long. Germline values: CDR1 SGHRS, CDR2 YFSETQ. With 8 bases clipped from V and 11 bases from J, the junction kept 14 bases outside the gene matches.

The chain combines TRBV5-1 with TRBJ2-5; 8 positions agree with TRBD2. Sequenced: blood. This sequence was found in a young man in good health. CDR3 in amino acids: CASAAGASGEQYF. The CDR3 DNA reads TGCGCCAGTGCAGCGGGGGCCAGCGGGGAGCAGTACTTC.